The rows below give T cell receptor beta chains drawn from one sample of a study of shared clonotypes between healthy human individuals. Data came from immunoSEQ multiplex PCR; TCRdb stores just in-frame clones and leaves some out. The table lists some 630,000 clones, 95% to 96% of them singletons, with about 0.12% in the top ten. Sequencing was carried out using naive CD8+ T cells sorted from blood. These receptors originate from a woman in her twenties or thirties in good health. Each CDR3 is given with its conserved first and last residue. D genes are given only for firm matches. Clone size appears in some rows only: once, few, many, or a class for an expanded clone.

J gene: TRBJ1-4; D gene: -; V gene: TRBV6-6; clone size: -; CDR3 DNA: TGTGCCAGTGGGTCAGTGGGGCTCGAAAAACTGTTTTTT; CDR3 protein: CASGSVGLEKLFF
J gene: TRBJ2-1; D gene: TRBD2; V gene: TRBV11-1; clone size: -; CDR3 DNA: TGTGCCAGCAGCTTAGAACTAGCGGGAGGGGCGCAGTTCTTC; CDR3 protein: CASSLELAGGAQFF
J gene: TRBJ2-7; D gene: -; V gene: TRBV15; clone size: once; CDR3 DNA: TGTGCCACCAGCTCTCGGACAGCCTTTGAGCAGTACTTC; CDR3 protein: CATSSRTAFEQYF
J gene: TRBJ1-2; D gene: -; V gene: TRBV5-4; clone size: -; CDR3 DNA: TGTGCCAGCAGCTTTAGCTCTGGAGGGGATGGCTACACCTTC; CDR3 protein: CASSFSSGGDGYTF
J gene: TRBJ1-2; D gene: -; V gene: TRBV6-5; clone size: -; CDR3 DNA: TGTGCCAGCAGTTACTCGAGGGTTCTAGGCTACACCTTC; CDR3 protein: CASSYSRVLGYTF
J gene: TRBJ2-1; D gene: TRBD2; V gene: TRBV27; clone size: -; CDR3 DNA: TGTGCCAGCAGTTTCTGGGCGGGAGGGGGCAATGAGCAGTTCTTC; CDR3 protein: CASSFWAGGGNEQFF
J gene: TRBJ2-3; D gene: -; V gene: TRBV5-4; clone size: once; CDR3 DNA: TGTGCCAGCAGCTCGGTTGGGACTTCTACTAGCACAGATACGCAGTATTTT; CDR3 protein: CASSSVGTSTSTDTQYF
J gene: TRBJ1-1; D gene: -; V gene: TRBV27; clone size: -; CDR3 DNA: TGTGCCAGCAGTTTTTCCAGGGGCACTGAAGCTTTCTTT; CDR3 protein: CASSFSRGTEAFF
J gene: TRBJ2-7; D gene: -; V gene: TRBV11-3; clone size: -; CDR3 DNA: TGTGCCAGCAGCTTAAGCGCGTCCTACGAGCAGTACTTC; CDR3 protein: CASSLSASYEQYF
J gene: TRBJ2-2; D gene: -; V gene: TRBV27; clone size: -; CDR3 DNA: TGTGCCAGCAGTTCAACGGACATTGCCGGGGAGCTGTTTTTT; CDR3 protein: CASSSTDIAGELFF
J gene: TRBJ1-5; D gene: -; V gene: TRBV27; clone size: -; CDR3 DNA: TGTGCCAGCAGTTTCGGGACGGGTCGGGGTCAGCCCCAGCATTTT; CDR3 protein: CASSFGTGRGQPQHF
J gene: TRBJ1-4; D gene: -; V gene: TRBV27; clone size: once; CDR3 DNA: TGTGCCAGCAGGGGTTTGGATTACGAAAAACTGTTTTTT; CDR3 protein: CASRGLDYEKLFF
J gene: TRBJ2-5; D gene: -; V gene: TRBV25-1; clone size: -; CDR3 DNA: TGTGCCACCCGACTAGGAGAGACCCAGTACTTC; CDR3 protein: CATRLGETQYF
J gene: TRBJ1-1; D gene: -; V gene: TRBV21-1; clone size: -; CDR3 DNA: TGTGCCAGCAGCAAAGCGAGGGGTGAAGCTTTCTTT; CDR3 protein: CASSKARGEAFF
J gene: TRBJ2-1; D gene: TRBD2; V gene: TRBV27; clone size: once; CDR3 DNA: TGTGCCAGCAGCCCTAACTTAGGGACTAGGAATGAGCAGTTCTTC; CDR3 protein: CASSPNLGTRNEQFF
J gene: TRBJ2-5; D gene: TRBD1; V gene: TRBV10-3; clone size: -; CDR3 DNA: TGTGCCATCAGTGCGCTGGACAGGGGGCCCCAAGAGACCCAGTACTTC; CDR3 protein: CAISALDRGPQETQYF
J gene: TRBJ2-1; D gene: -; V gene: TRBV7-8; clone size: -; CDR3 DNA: TGTGCCAGCAGCTTAGAATGGGGCCCTCTCAATGAGCAGTTCTTC; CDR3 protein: CASSLEWGPLNEQFF
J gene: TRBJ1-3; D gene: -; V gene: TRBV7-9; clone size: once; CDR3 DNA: TGTGCCAGCAGGCAACCGACAGGATTTAAGAGGAACACCATATATTTT; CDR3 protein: CASRQPTGFKRNTIYF
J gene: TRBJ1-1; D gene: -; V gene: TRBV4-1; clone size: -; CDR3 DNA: TGCGCCAGCAGCCAAGCCCTGACACAGAACACTGAAGCTTTCTTT; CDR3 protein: CASSQALTQNTEAFF
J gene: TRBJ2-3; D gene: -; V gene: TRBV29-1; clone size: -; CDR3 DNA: TGCAGCGTTGAAGACAGGGGCCCTAGCACAGATACGCAGTATTTT; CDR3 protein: CSVEDRGPSTDTQYF
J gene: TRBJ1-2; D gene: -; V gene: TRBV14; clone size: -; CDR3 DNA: TGTGCCAGCAGCCAAGGAGTGGGGAACTATGGCTACACCTTC; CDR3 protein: CASSQGVGNYGYTF
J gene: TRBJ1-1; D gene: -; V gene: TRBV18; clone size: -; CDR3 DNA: TGTGCCAGCTCCCTCCCCGGGACGGGAAACACTGAAGCTTTCTTT; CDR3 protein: CASSLPGTGNTEAFF
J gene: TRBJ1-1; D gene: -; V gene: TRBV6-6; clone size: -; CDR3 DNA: TGTGCCAGCAGTTTCAGGACGGTGAACACTGAAGCTTTCTTT; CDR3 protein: CASSFRTVNTEAFF
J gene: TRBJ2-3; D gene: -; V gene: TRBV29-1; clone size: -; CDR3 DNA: TGCAGCGTTGAAGGTGCAAGGGTCAGGTCGGATACGCAGTATTTT; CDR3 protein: CSVEGARVRSDTQYF
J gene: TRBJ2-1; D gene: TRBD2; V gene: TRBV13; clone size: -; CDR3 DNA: TGTGCCAGCAGTTCCGGGAGGAGCTCCTACAATGAGCAGTTCTTC; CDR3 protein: CASSSGRSSYNEQFF
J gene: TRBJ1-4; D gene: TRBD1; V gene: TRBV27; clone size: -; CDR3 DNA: TGTGCCAGCAGTCCCCGGACAGGGTATGAAAAACTGTTTTTT; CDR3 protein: CASSPRTGYEKLFF
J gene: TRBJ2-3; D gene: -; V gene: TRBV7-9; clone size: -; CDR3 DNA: TGTGCCAGCAGCCCGCCAGGCTACACAGATACGCAGTATTTT; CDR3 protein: CASSPPGYTDTQYF